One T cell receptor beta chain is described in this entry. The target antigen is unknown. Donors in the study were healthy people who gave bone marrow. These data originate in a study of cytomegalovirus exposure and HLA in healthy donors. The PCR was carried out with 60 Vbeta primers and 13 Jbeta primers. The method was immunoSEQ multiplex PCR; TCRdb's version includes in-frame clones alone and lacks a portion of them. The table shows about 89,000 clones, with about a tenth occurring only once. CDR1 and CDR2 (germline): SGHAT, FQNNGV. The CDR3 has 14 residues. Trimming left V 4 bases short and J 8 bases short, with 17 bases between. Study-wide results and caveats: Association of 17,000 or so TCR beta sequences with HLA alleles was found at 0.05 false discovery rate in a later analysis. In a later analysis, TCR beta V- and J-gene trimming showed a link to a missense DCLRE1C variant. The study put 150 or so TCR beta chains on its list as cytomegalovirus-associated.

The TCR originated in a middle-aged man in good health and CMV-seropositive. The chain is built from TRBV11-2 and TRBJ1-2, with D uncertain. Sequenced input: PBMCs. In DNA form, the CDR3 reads TGTGCCAGCAGCTCGGGGTACGCGGCGACGGGCTACACCTTC. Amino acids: CASSSGYAATGYTF. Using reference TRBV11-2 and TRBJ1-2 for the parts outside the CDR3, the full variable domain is EAGVAQSPRYKIIEKRQSVAFWCNPISGHATLYWYQQILGQGPKLLIQFQNNGVVDDSQLPKDRFSAERLKGVDSTLKIQPAKLEDSAVYLCASSSGYAATGYTFGSGTRLTVV.